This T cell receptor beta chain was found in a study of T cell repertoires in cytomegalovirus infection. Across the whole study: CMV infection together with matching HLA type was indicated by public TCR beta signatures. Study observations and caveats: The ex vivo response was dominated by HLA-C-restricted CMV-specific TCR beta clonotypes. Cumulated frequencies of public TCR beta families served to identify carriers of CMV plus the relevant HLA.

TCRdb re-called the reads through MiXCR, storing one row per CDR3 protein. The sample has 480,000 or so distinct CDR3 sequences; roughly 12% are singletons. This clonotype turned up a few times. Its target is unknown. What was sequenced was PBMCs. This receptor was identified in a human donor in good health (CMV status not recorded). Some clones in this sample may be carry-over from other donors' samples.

The CDR3 is CSVDEQKARPYEQFF. In DNA, the CDR3 is TGCAGCGTTGACGAACAGAAAGCCCGGCCTTATGAGCAGTTCTTC. This sequence joins TRBV29-1 and TRBJ2-1; D not certain. CDR1 and CDR2 from the germline V gene are SQVTM and ANQGSEA. The CDR3 consists of 15 residues. Between the trimmed V and J ends, which lost 3 bases and 8 bases, there was a span of 20 bases.